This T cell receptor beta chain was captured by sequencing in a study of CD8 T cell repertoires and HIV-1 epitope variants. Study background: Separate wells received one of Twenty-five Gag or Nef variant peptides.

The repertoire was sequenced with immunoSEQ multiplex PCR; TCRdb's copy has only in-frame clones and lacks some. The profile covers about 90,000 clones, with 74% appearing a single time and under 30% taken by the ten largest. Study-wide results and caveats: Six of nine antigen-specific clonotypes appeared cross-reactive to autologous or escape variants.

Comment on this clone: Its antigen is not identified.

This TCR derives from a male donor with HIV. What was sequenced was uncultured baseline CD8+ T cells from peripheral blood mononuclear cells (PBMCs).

The DNA of the CDR3 is TGTGCCAGCTCTATTGGGCAGGGGGTAGGAGGCTACACCTTC. It encodes CASSIGQGVGGYTF. The chain recombines TRBV19 with TRBJ1-2; 7 bases are a match to TRBD1. V trimming: 9 bases; J trimming: 8 bases; junction bases outside the gene matches: 15. Germline V lookup: CDR1 LNHDA, CDR2 SQIVND (reference sequence). The CDR3 consists of 14 residues.